This T cell receptor (beta chain) was recorded in a study of blood T cell repertoires in COVID-19. Study overall: PBMCs, B-cell-depleted T cells, or T cells provided the cDNA or gDNA that made up the material.

Authors' data handling: From reference gene primer amplification, estimates of nucleated cell counts were derived. Some clones are missing from TCRdb's copy, which holds only in-frame ones; the method was immunoSEQ multiplex PCR. The V and J calls and clone size are taken from that table; D and trimming were inferred from the DNA. This table has around 120,000 clones, around 80% appearing once. Looked up from germline, CDR1 is MRHNA and CDR2 is SNTAGT. CDR3 size: 15 residues. After removal of 5 bases from V and 4 bases from J, the junction contained 5 bases not matched to a gene. The receptor's source is a man between 65 and 79 years old with active or convalescent COVID-19. The rearrangement joins TRBV6-4 to TRBJ1-5, with TRBD1 matching 10 bases. The specimen was peripheral blood. Written as DNA, the CDR3 is TGTGCCAGCAGTCGGACAGGGGGGATAAATCAGCCCCAGCATTTT. Translating gives CASSRTGGINQPQHF.